The 14 T cell receptor beta chains given below trace back to one sample, sequenced in a study of blood T cell repertoires in COVID-19. Method: immunoSEQ multiplex PCR; TCRdb's copy keeps in-frame clones and lacks some. The data contain roughly 160,000 clones, just over 90% of them singletons. Sequencing was done on a sample of peripheral blood. The receptor source for this set is a man aged 18-30 years with acute or convalescent COVID-19.

The chain combines TRBV5-1 with TRBJ1-6; D not certain. The germline V and J ends were trimmed by 0 bases and 0 bases, with 13 bases remaining between them. Per the germline V gene, CDR1 is SGHRS and CDR2 is YFSETQ. There are 18 residues in the CDR3. CDR3 sequence reads: CASSLVHADSSYNSPLHF. CDR3 bases: TGCGCCAGCAGCTTGGTCCACGCCGATAGCTCCTATAATTCACCCCTCCACTTT.

The V call is TRBV15, the J call TRBJ2-3; possible D gene TRBD1, 6 bases. The V end lost 0 bases, the J end lost 6 bases, and 16 bases lay between the germline ends. The CDR3 has 16 residues. The germline CDR1 and CDR2 sequences are LNHNV and YYDKDF (reference sequence). CDR3 DNA sequence: TGTGCCACCAGCAGAGATTGGGGGCCTCCCTCCGATACGCAGTATTTT. It translates to CATSRDWGPPSDTQYF. The variable domain in full, completed from reference TRBV15 and TRBJ2-3, reads DAMVIQNPRYQVTQFGKPVTLSCSQTLNHNVMYWYQQKSSQAPKLLFHYYDKDFNNEADTPDNFQSRRPNTSFCFLDIRSPGLGDTAMYLCATSRDWGPPSDTQYFGPGTRLTVL.

The J gene is TRBJ2-7, the V gene TRBV30; D not certain. Trimming pared 5 bases from V and 0 bases from J, leaving 11 bases between. Per germline, CDR1 GTSNPN and CDR2 SVGIG (reference sequence). This CDR3 has 13 amino acids. The CDR3 coding sequence is TGTGCCTGGGCCCCTCATAGCTCCTACGAGCAGTACTTC. Protein sequence: CAWAPHSSYEQYF. The full variable domain, rest sourced from reference TRBV30 and TRBJ2-7, is SQTIHQWPATLVQPVGSPLSLECTVEGTSNPNLYWYRQAAGRGLQLLFYSVGIGQISSEVPQNLSASRPQDRQFILSSKKLLLSDSGFYLCAWAPHSSYEQYFGPGTRLTVT.

CDR3 protein: CASSLWPGAPYEQYF. CDR3 coding DNA: TGTGCCAGCAGTTTATGGCCAGGGGCACCCTACGAGCAGTACTTC. The chain combines TRBV27 with TRBJ2-7; the D gene is possibly TRBD1 (6 bases). This CDR3 has 15 residues. Trimming took off 1 base at V and 2 bases at J, with 12 bases between the two ends. Germline-derived CDR1 and CDR2 are MNHEY and SMNVEV (reference sequence).

This CDR3 is CSVGTSGMRQETQYF. The CDR3 nucleotides read TGCAGCGTTGGTACTAGCGGGATGCGCCAAGAGACCCAGTACTTC. The chain combines TRBV29-1 with TRBJ2-5; 10 nucleotides agree with TRBD2. This CDR3 comprises 15 residues. V gave up 4 bases and J gave up 1 base; unmatched junction bases: 6. Germline lookup yields CDR1 SQVTM and CDR2 ANQGSEA.

The chain recombines TRBV24-1 with TRBJ2-7; D is possibly TRBD1 (6 bases). The CDR3 length is 13 residues. Germline V gene data show CDR1 as KGHDR and CDR2 as SFDVKD. V was pared by 9 bases and J by 2 bases, with 13 bases between. CDR3 DNA sequence: TGTGCCACCTCGGACAGAACCACCTACGAGCAGTACTTC. It is translated as CATSDRTTYEQYF.

Only a few counts were recorded for this clone. The chain is built from TRBV27 and TRBJ1-4, with 8 bases fitting TRBD1. Germline V gene sequence: CDR1 MNHEY, CDR2 SMNVEV (reference sequence). J lost 7 bases, V lost 0 bases, and 4 bases had no gene match. This CDR3 is 15 amino acids long. The CDR3 protein is CASSLSPDRAEKLFF. The CDR3 coding sequence is TGTGCCAGCAGTTTATCCCCGGACAGGGCTGAAAAACTGTTTTTT.

The chain has TRBV27 and TRBJ1-5; 8 bases are a match to TRBD1. Germline V gene sequence: CDR1 MNHEY, CDR2 SMNVEV (reference sequence). V was pared by 5 bases and J by 1 base, with 13 bases of the junction left unmatched. The CDR3 spans 18 residues. CDR3 nucleotide sequence: TGTGCCAGCAGTCCCGAGGCTCGCGGACAGGGCAGCAATCAGCCCCAGCATTTT. Its translation is CASSPEARGQGSNQPQHF.

The genes are TRBV2 and TRBJ1-1, with a tentative D call TRBD1 (6 bases). CDR1 is SNHLY, CDR2 FYNNEI, per germline. CDR3 length: 13 residues. V lost 7 bases to trimming and J lost 10 bases, with 19 bases between them. The CDR3: CASNQGGYGGAFF. CDR3 sequence (DNA): TGTGCCAGCAACCAAGGGGGTTATGGGGGAGCTTTCTTT.

The chain combines TRBV4-2 with TRBJ2-3; 9 nucleotides match TRBD1. This CDR3 spans 18 amino acids. Germline trimming cut 0 bases from V and 4 bases from J; bases unmatched to any gene: 11. Per the germline V gene, CDR1 is LGHNA and CDR2 is YNFKEQ. The CDR3 DNA sequence: TGTGCCAGCAGCCAAGATTGGAAGGGACAGGGTATTTCAGATACGCAGTATTTT. Its translation: CASSQDWKGQGISDTQYF.

The chain employs TRBV4-1 and TRBJ1-2; TRBD1 might be the D (5 bases). The germline V and J ends were trimmed by 0 bases and 0 bases, with 8 bases remaining between them. CDR3 length: 15 residues. Per germline, CDR1 MGHRA and CDR2 YSYEKL. CDR3 nucleotide sequence: TGCGCCAGCAGCCAAGAGACGACAGCTAACTATGGCTACACCTTC. This codes for CASSQETTANYGYTF.

The gene calls are TRBV27 and TRBJ2-1, with 8 bases that match TRBD2. V lost 4 bases to trimming and J lost 2 bases; unmatched junction nucleotides: 7. CDR1 and CDR2 from the germline V gene are MNHEY and SMNVEV (reference sequence). This CDR3 spans 16 amino acids. The CDR3 DNA is TGTGCCAGCAGTTCCCGACTAGCGAGTCCCTACAATGAGCAGTTCTTC. Translated, it gives CASSSRLASPYNEQFF.

The chain links TRBV7-2 to TRBJ2-3; 11 nucleotides align to TRBD2. The germline V gene encodes CDR1 SGHTA and CDR2 FQGNSA. After removal of 6 bases from V and 4 bases from J, the junction contained 6 bases not matched to a gene. CDR3 length: 15 residues. CDR3 loop: CASSGGSGGADTQYF. The CDR3 DNA follows: TGTGCCAGCAGTGGCGGTAGCGGGGGGGCAGATACGCAGTATTTT.

This clone appeared once. This chain uses TRBV5-1 with TRBJ2-5, with D possibly TRBD2 on 7 matching bases. CDR1 is SGHRS, CDR2 YFSETQ, per germline. The V and J ends lost 0 bases and 5 bases respectively, with 14 bases between them. This CDR3 spans 15 amino acids. The CDR3 DNA is TGCGCCAGCAGCTTGGGGGGGGGCGCGGAGGAGACCCAGTACTTC. Amino acid sequence: CASSLGGGAEETQYF.